This T cell receptor (beta chain) was obtained from a study of neurological immune-mediated disorders. Notes on this clonotype: A read error may explain this, as a much larger clone is one base away.

The authors produced cDNA by 5'RACE using 10-nucleotide random UMIs. TCRdb called the 5' RACE reads again in MiXCR, with one record for every CDR3 protein. The sample includes under 20,000 distinct CDR3 sequences, about 15% seen only once; the top ten take roughly 15%. CDR3 length: 15 amino acids. The V end lost 4 bases, the J end lost 5 bases, and 14 bases lay between the germline ends. CDR1 is LGHDT and CDR2 is YNNKEL in the germline V gene (reference sequence). The TCR comes from a man aged 55 to 69 with HTLV-1-associated myelopathy (HAM/TSP). The chain joins TRBV3-1 to TRBJ2-2; tentative D call: TRBD2 (7 bases). The specimen was PBMCs. CDR3 coding DNA: TGTGCCAGCAGCCCGGTACAGGGAGGGACCGGGGAGCTGTTTTTT. Encoded protein: CASSPVQGGTGELFF.